The 27 T cell receptor beta chains presented below share a single source sample, sequenced in a study of PD-1 blockade in classical Hodgkin lymphoma. Each and every patient relapsed after autologous stem cell transplantation, and patients got differing brentuximab vedotin exposure. TCRdb's table, derived via immunoSEQ multiplex PCR, lists solely in-frame clones and lacks some. The table includes more than 25,000 clones, around four fifths detected once. Sequences were derived from peripheral blood mononuclear cells (PBMCs), sampled before the second cycle of nivolumab. All receptors come from a human donor with classical Hodgkin lymphoma.

J is TRBJ1-4 and V is TRBV7-9; 7 nucleotides match TRBD1. The CDR3 is 14 amino acids. In germline, CDR1 is SEHNR, CDR2 FQNEAQ (reference sequence). J was trimmed by 5 bases and V by 5 bases; bases with no gene match: 5. CDR3 DNA sequence: TGTGCCAGCAGCCTGACAGGGTTCAATGAAAAACTGTTTTTT. Its translation is CASSLTGFNEKLFF.

The rearrangement links TRBV4-3 to TRBJ1-6; D is undetermined. The V end lost 1 base, the J end lost 9 bases, and 13 bases lay between the germline ends. Germline V gives CDR1 LGHNA, CDR2 YSLEER. The CDR3 contains 15 residues. The CDR3 reads CASSQGGTDGSPLHF. For the CDR3, the DNA is TGCGCCAGCAGCCAAGGGGGTACCGACGGTTCACCCCTCCACTTT.

V usage is TRBV5-1 and J usage is TRBJ2-5, with D unresolved. Trimming removed 0 bases at V and 2 bases at J, with 5 bases between. CDR1 and CDR2 (germline): SGHRS, YFSETQ. The length of the CDR3 is 13 residues. The CDR3 bases are TGCGCCAGCAGCTTGGGTTTTCAAGAGACCCAGTACTTC. It yields the protein CASSLGFQETQYF.

V and J are TRBV19 and TRBJ2-7, with D possibly matching TRBD2 (5 bases). Looked up from germline, CDR1 is LNHDA and CDR2 is SQIVND (reference sequence). The CDR3 sequence is 15 residues long. V was trimmed by 4 bases and J by 0 bases, leaving 13 bases between them. CDR3 DNA sequence: TGTGCCAGTAGTAGCGCGGGCCGGAGCTCCTACGAGCAGTACTTC. Its translation: CASSSAGRSSYEQYF.

V usage is TRBV6-5 and J usage is TRBJ1-1, with unresolved D. CDR1 MNHEY and CDR2 SVGAGI come from the germline V gene. Trimming left V 0 bases short and J 5 bases short, with 7 bases between. The CDR3 is made up of 13 amino acids. The CDR3 loop reads CASSYSRETEAFF. In nucleotides, the CDR3 is TGTGCCAGCAGTTACTCGCGGGAAACTGAAGCTTTCTTT.

This clone has only one observation. The chain has TRBV2 and TRBJ1-2; 7 bases agree with TRBD1. Germline lookup yields CDR1 SNHLY and CDR2 FYNNEI. This CDR3 has 13 residues. The trim removed 5 bases at V and 7 bases at J, leaving 7 bases unmatched. This CDR3 is CASSQTGYSGYTF. The CDR3 DNA is TGTGCCAGCAGTCAGACAGGGTACTCTGGCTACACCTTC.

The chain uses TRBV28 and TRBJ2-7; TRBD1 matches at 9 bases. This CDR3 is built from 14 residues. Per germline, CDR1 MDHEN and CDR2 SYDVKM. Losses at the gene ends were 8 bases for V and 6 bases for J; bases not matched to a gene: 11. The CDR3 is CASQTGTGSREQYF. The CDR3 region has the DNA TGTGCCAGCCAGACCGGGACAGGGTCACGCGAGCAGTACTTC.

The V call is TRBV7-3, the J call TRBJ2-7; 8 bases line up with TRBD1. V was pared by 2 bases and J by 4 bases, with 4 bases of the junction left unmatched. Per the germline V gene, CDR1 is SGHTA and CDR2 is FQGTGA. The CDR3 length is 14 residues. The CDR3 sequence: CASSLGTGHYEQYF. CDR3 in DNA: TGTGCCAGCAGCTTAGGGACAGGACATTACGAGCAGTACTTC.

The CDR3 coding sequence is TGTGCCAGCAGCTTTCACCGACAGTACTACGAGCAGTACTTC. It specifies CASSFHRQYYEQYF. The chain carries TRBV11-2 and TRBJ2-7; D is possibly TRBD1 (5 bases). Germline V gene sequence: CDR1 SGHAT, CDR2 FQNNGV. The CDR3 covers 14 residues. Trimming shortened V by 3 bases and J by 3 bases, and 12 bases separated the two germline ends.

This chain connects TRBV5-1 to TRBJ1-2; D remains ambiguous. The length of the CDR3 is 13 residues. V lost 2 bases and J lost 4, with 9 bases in between. CDR1 and CDR2 (germline): SGHRS, YFSETQ. The CDR3 DNA reads as TGCGCCAGCAGCTTTTTTGAGAGCTATGGCTACACCTTC. Translation: CASSFFESYGYTF.

The chain recombines TRBV7-9 with TRBJ2-5, with D possibly matching TRBD1 (6 bases). CDR1 and CDR2 (germline): SEHNR, FQNEAQ (reference sequence). This CDR3 region has 13 residues. V was clipped by 5 bases and J by 2 bases, with 9 bases between them. Here the CDR3 reads CASSLDSQETQYF. DNA for the CDR3: TGTGCCAGCAGCCTGGACAGTCAAGAGACCCAGTACTTC.

The chain employs TRBV19 and TRBJ1-5; D may be TRBD1 (5 bases). V lost 6 bases, J lost 2 bases, and 8 bases lay in between. CDR1 LNHDA and CDR2 SQIVND come from the germline V gene (reference sequence). The CDR3 consists of 13 residues. For the CDR3, the DNA is TGTGCCAGTAGCCAGGGCCGCAATCAGCCCCAGCATTTT. It is translated as CASSQGRNQPQHF. Together with reference TRBV19 and TRBJ1-5, the CDR3 gives the full variable domain: DGGITQSPKYLFRKEGQNVTLSCEQNLNHDAMYWYRQDPGQGLRLIYYSQIVNDFQKGDIAEGYSVSREKKESFPLTVTSAQKNPTAFYLCASSQGRNQPQHFGDGTRLSIL.

In this sample, this clone turned up a few times. The chain joins TRBV9 to TRBJ1-6, with 7 bases aligning to TRBD1. CDR1 SGDLS and CDR2 YYNGEE come from the germline V gene. This CDR3 has 15 amino acids. V was clipped by 0 bases and J by 8 bases; unmatched bases: 5. CDR3 region: CASSVEEGAYSPLHF. In nucleotides, the CDR3 is TGTGCCAGCAGCGTAGAAGAGGGGGCGTATTCACCCCTCCACTTT. Full variable domain (missing parts from reference TRBV9 and TRBJ1-6): DSGVTQTPKHLITATGQRVTLRCSPRSGDLSVYWYQQSLDQGLQFLIQYYNGEERAKGNILERFSAQQFPDLHSELNLSSLELGDSALYFCASSVEEGAYSPLHFGNGTRLTVT.

The gene calls are TRBV19 and TRBJ2-7; 7 bases match TRBD2. CDR1 LNHDA and CDR2 SQIVND come from the germline V gene (reference sequence). The V segment lost 3 bases and the J segment 3 bases; nucleotides outside the gene matches: 8. CDR3 length: 15 residues. CDR3 nucleotide sequence: TGTGCCAGTAGTATTCTATTAGCTAGCGGCTACGAGCAGTACTTC. This codes for CASSILLASGYEQYF.

The chain uses TRBV7-2 and TRBJ2-2, with 11 bases fitting TRBD2. The CDR3 length is 15 residues. Germline V CDR1 and CDR2: SGHTA, FQGNSA. J gave up 2 bases and V 5 bases, and 1 base lay outside the gene matches. In DNA, the CDR3 is TGTGCCAGCAGCACTAGCGGGGGCAACACCGGGGAGCTGTTTTTT. The encoded protein is CASSTSGGNTGELFF.

As concerns this clone: Germline and junction disagree at one end, which may indicate a read error. The chain is built from TRBV7-7 and TRBJ2-5; no firm D call. The germline V gene has CDR1 SSHAT and CDR2 FNYEAQ (reference sequence). CDR3 size: 13 residues. The CDR3 is CASSTQPQETQYF. The CDR3 DNA reads TGTGCTAGCAGCACACAACCGCAAGAGACCCAGTACTTC.

This chain joins TRBV4-1 and TRBJ1-1; 10 nucleotides match TRBD1. Germline CDR1 and CDR2: MGHRA and YSYEKL. This CDR3 region has 15 residues. The J segment lost 7 bases and the V segment lost 0 bases, leaving 5 bases of the junction unmatched. CDR3 sequence: CASSQDWTGGNEAFF. The DNA for the CDR3 is TGCGCCAGCAGCCAAGATTGGACAGGGGGAAATGAAGCTTTCTTT.

This chain connects TRBV5-6 to TRBJ1-6; TRBD1 might be the D (6 bases). The CDR3 consists of 14 residues. Looked up from germline, CDR1 is SGHDT and CDR2 is YYEEEE. V was clipped by 2 bases and J by 10 bases, with 13 bases between them. In nucleotides, the CDR3 is TGTGCCAGCAGCTTAAACCTAGGGGGATCACCCCTCCACTTT. As protein: CASSLNLGGSPLHF.

About this clone itself: Within the sample, other DNA sequences also encode this same CDR3. This rearrangement joins TRBV29-1 to TRBJ2-5; tentatively, D is TRBD2 (7 bases). V dropped 1 base and J dropped 5 bases, with 17 bases sitting between them. Germline CDR1 reads SQVTM; CDR2 reads ANQGSEA. The CDR3 contains 15 residues. CDR3 sequence reads: CSVEGGWGGLETQYF. CDR3 bases: TGCAGCGTTGAAGGGGGTTGGGGGGGGCTTGAGACCCAGTACTTC.

The chain employs TRBV9 and TRBJ2-3; no reliable D call. Germline-derived CDR1 and CDR2 are SGDLS and YYNGEE. This CDR3 has 14 amino acids. V lost 0 bases, J lost 6 bases, and 11 bases lay in between. The CDR3 region has the DNA TGTGCCAGCAGCGTAGTTTGGGGTTCCGATACGCAGTATTTT. Protein sequence: CASSVVWGSDTQYF. Combining the CDR3 with reference TRBV9 and TRBJ2-3 gives the whole variable domain DSGVTQTPKHLITATGQRVTLRCSPRSGDLSVYWYQQSLDQGLQFLIQYYNGEERAKGNILERFSAQQFPDLHSELNLSSLELGDSALYFCASSVVWGSDTQYFGPGTRLTVL.

V and J are TRBV10-3 and TRBJ2-3, with 11 bases that match TRBD2. Unmatched junction bases numbered 10, after V lost 3 bases and J lost 2 bases. The CDR3 runs to 18 residues. The germline CDR1 and CDR2 sequences are ENHRY and SYGVKD. The CDR3 DNA sequence: TGTGCCATCAGTGATTTAGCGGGGGGGCGCGGGGACACAGATACGCAGTATTTT. Amino acid sequence: CAISDLAGGRGDTDTQYF.

The chain is built from TRBV13 and TRBJ2-1, with 15 bases fitting TRBD2. Germline V CDR1 and CDR2: PRHDT, FYEKMQ (reference sequence). With V trimmed by 5 bases and J by 8 bases, 4 bases remained unmatched. The CDR3 extends over 15 amino acids. DNA for the CDR3: TGTGCCAGCAGCCGGACTAGCGGGGGGGCGTATGAGCAGTTCTTC. It translates to CASSRTSGGAYEQFF. Combining the CDR3 with reference TRBV13 and TRBJ2-1 gives the whole variable domain AAGVIQSPRHLIKEKRETATLKCYPIPRHDTVYWYQQGPGQDPQFLISFYEKMQSDKGSIPDRFSAQQFSDYHSELNMSSLELGDSALYFCASSRTSGGAYEQFFGPGTRLTVL.

This clone showed up just once. Other DNA variants within this sample encode the same CDR3. The CDR3 region has the DNA TGTGCCAGCAGCTTAGGGACAGGCGAGCAGTACTTC. Protein sequence: CASSLGTGEQYF. The chain uses TRBV7-9 and TRBJ2-7; TRBD1 agrees at 7 bases. This CDR3 spans 12 amino acids. The germline V gene encodes CDR1 SEHNR and CDR2 FQNEAQ (reference sequence). V lost 1 base, J lost 6 bases, and 0 bases stayed unmatched.

This chain links TRBV7-2 with TRBJ2-7; TRBD2 aligns across 10 bases. Germline V gives CDR1 SGHTA, CDR2 FQGNSA. CDR3 size: 16 residues. The trim removed 5 bases at V and 2 bases at J, leaving 9 bases unmatched. The CDR3 sequence is CASSTSLSGGAYEQYF. The CDR3 DNA is TGTGCCAGCAGCACCTCGTTAAGCGGGGGGGCCTACGAGCAGTACTTC.

The rearrangement uses TRBV7-6 and TRBJ2-5; D is ambiguous. V lost 5 bases and J 1 base, leaving 2 bases between the germline ends. CDR3 length: 11 residues. Germline CDR1 reads SGHVS; CDR2 reads FNYEAQ. The CDR3 region is CASSLQETQYF. For the CDR3, the DNA is TGTGCCAGCAGCCTCCAAGAGACCCAGTACTTC.

In this sample, this clone turned up a few times. V usage is TRBV6-1 and J usage is TRBJ2-7, with D possibly being TRBD1 (5 bases). The germline V and J ends were trimmed by 2 bases and 6 bases, with 14 bases remaining between them. This CDR3 contains 14 residues. Germline V gene data show CDR1 as MNHNS and CDR2 as SASEGT. The CDR3 DNA is TGTGCCAGCAGTGAAAGCCAGGGCGCGGTCGAGCAGTACTTC. It yields the protein CASSESQGAVEQYF.

The chain couples TRBV28 to TRBJ1-4, with 7 bases matching TRBD1. The CDR3 is made up of 16 amino acids. The junction had 18 bases not matched to a gene; V was cut back by 5 bases and J by 12 bases. Germline V gene data show CDR1 as MDHEN and CDR2 as SYDVKM. CDR3 amino acids: CASSPITGTAAPELFF. The CDR3 bases are TGTGCCAGCAGTCCGATAACCGGGACAGCCGCGCCGGAACTGTTTTTT.